These T cell receptor beta chains were read from a single sample in a study of low-dose radiotherapy and immunotherapy resistance in tumors. TCRdb independently ran MiXCR on the reads; one entry per CDR3 protein. This table has under 75,000 distinct CDR3 sequences, about 23% appearing once. This specimen consisted of PBMCs, obtained after low-dose radiotherapy plus immunotherapy. The receptors shown here come from a male donor with prostate cancer. CDR3s include the opening cysteine and the closing phenylalanine or tryptophan. The D gene is left open where the match is weak. The size entry is marked missing in some rows and otherwise reads once, few, many or a size class.

many,TRBJ2-3,TRBV6-2/TRBV6-3,TRBD2,TGTGCCAGCAGCCGTAGCGGGGACACAGATACGCAGTATTTT,CASSRSGDTDTQYF
many,TRBJ2-5,TRBV23-1,.,TGCGCCAGCAGATACACAAAACCCTACCAAGAGACCCAGTACTTC,CASRYTKPYQETQYF
many,TRBJ1-3,TRBV4-2,.,TGTGCCAGCAGCCAAGAGGCCCCTGGAAACACCATATATTTT,CASSQEAPGNTIYF
many,TRBJ1-5,TRBV28,TRBD1,TGTGCCAGCAGTCTACCGACAGGGGGGAATCAGCCCCAGCATTTT,CASSLPTGGNQPQHF
many,TRBJ1-5,TRBV29-1,.,TGCAGCGTTGCCCCGACAGAAAATCAGCCCCAGCATTTT,CSVAPTENQPQHF
many,TRBJ2-6,TRBV24-1,.,TGTGCCACCAGTGACCCAGGAGAAGGACTCTCTGGGGCCAACGTCCTGACTTTC,CATSDPGEGLSGANVLTF
many,TRBJ2-2,TRBV30,TRBD2,TGTGCCTGGGAGAGCGGGGGGGCCCCCGGGGAGCTGTTTTTT,CAWESGGAPGELFF
many,TRBJ2-7,TRBV6-5,TRBD2,TGTGCCAGCAGAACGACTAGCGGCTACGAGCAGTACTTC,CASRTTSGYEQYF
many,TRBJ1-4,TRBV5-1,.,TGCGCCAGCAAACAGGGAACTACAGCGGAAAAACTGTTTTTT,CASKQGTTAEKLFF
many,TRBJ2-4,TRBV10-3,TRBD1,TGTGCCACCGGGACAGGGGATCAGTTAGCCAAAAACATTCAGTACTTC,CATGTGDQLAKNIQYF
many,TRBJ2-1,TRBV3-1,.,TGTGCCAGCAGCCAAGATTGGATCTCCTACAATGAGCAGTTCTTC,CASSQDWISYNEQFF
many,TRBJ2-3,TRBV6-2/TRBV6-3,TRBD2,TGTGCCAGCAGTTACTCCCGCGGGAGGGATTTCACAGATACGCAGTATTTT,CASSYSRGRDFTDTQYF
large,TRBJ2-2,TRBV6-6,.,TGTGCCAGCAGTTACGAATCGGAGTCCGGGGAGCTGTTTTTT,CASSYESESGELFF
many,TRBJ1-1,TRBV5-3,.,TGTGCCAGCAGCTTGCGAAGGACGAACACTGAAGCTTTCTTT,CASSLRRTNTEAFF
many,TRBJ1-2,TRBV28,.,TGTGCCAGCAGTCCAACGGCTAGGTATGGCTACACCTTC,CASSPTARYGYTF
medium-sized,TRBJ2-2,TRBV6-2/TRBV6-3,.,TGTGCCAGCAGAGCTAACAGGGACCTTACCGGGGAGCTGTTTTTT,CASRANRDLTGELFF
many,TRBJ2-1,TRBV30,.,TGTGCCTGGAGTGACCGACAGAGCCCTTTGGTAGTCAGTGAGCAGTTCTTC,CAWSDRQSPLVVSEQFF
many,TRBJ1-6,TRBV4-2,.,TGTGCCAGCAGCCAAGAGGTTGTATACTCACCCCTCCACTTT,CASSQEVVYSPLHF
many,TRBJ2-1,TRBV7-2,.,TGTGCCAGCAGCACCGGGGGGCTCTCCCTCAATGAGCAGTTCTTC,CASSTGGLSLNEQFF
many,TRBJ2-3,TRBV4-2,.,TGTGCCAGCAGCCAAGATGTAGGGGTTAACACAGATACGCAGTATTTT,CASSQDVGVNTDTQYF
many,TRBJ2-7,TRBV7-9,TRBD1,TGTGCCAGCAGCCGACTACCCTACAGGGGCCCTGCCTACGAGCAGTACTTC,CASSRLPYRGPAYEQYF
.,TRBJ1-1,TRBV6-2/TRBV6-3,.,TGTGCCAGCAGTGGCCGGGGGCTCGGGAGTGACACTGAAGCTTTCTTT,CASSGRGLGSDTEAFF
many,TRBJ2-3,TRBV24-1,.,TGTGCCACCAGTGATTCCGAGACCGTAACAGATACGCAGTATTTT,CATSDSETVTDTQYF
many,TRBJ1-4,TRBV7-2,.,TGTGCCAGCAGCCGGGGGGGAGCTAATGAAAAACTGTTTTTT,CASSRGGANEKLFF
many,TRBJ2-2,TRBV9,.,TGTGCCAGCAGCGTAGAGGGAGGAAGGGACACCGGGGAGCTGTTTTTT,CASSVEGGRDTGELFF
few,TRBJ2-7,TRBV12-3/TRBV12-4,.,TGTGCCAGCAGTCCAGGGGGGACAGACTACGAGCAGTACTTC,CASSPGGTDYEQYF
many,TRBJ1-2,TRBV19,TRBD1,TGTGCCAGTACCCATCGGACAGGGGACGGCTACACCTTC,CASTHRTGDGYTF
many,TRBJ1-6,TRBV6-2/TRBV6-3,.,TGTGCCAGCAGTTACTTTACAGGGCCGAATTCACCCCTCCACTTT,CASSYFTGPNSPLHF
many,TRBJ1-2,TRBV12-5,TRBD1,TGTGCTAGTGGTTTAAATCGAGGACAGGGCTATGGCTACACCTTC,CASGLNRGQGYGYTF
many,TRBJ2-2,TRBV5-3,.,TGTGCCAGCAGCCCCGGGCTCGGGGAGCTGTTTTTT,CASSPGLGELFF
once,TRBJ2-3,TRBV27,TRBD1,TGTGCCAGCAGCCTGGACAGGGTGGGCACAGATACGCAGTATTTT,CASSLDRVGTDTQYF
.,TRBJ2-7,TRBV7-2,TRBD1,TGTGCCAGCAGCTCGGACAGGGGGTCCTACGAGCAGTACTTC,CASSSDRGSYEQYF
many,TRBJ2-1,TRBV6-2/TRBV6-3,TRBD2,TGTGCCAGCAGTAGAAGCGGGATTGGGGTCTTC,CASSRSGIGVF
many,TRBJ2-3,TRBV3-1,TRBD2,TGTGCCAGCAGCCGTAGGACTAGCGGGGGCACAGATACGCAGTATTTT,CASSRRTSGGTDTQYF
many,TRBJ2-3,TRBV29-1,.,TGCAGCGCCCGAGGCCCCGTTATAGTGGATACGCAGTATTTT,CSARGPVIVDTQYF
.,TRBJ2-2,TRBV6-1,.,TGTGCCAGCAGTGAATTACAGGGTGTTGGCACCGGGGAGCTGTTTTTT,CASSELQGVGTGELFF
few,TRBJ1-3,TRBV21-1,.,TGTGCCAGCACCCACGGGACAGGGAAGATTTCTGGAAACACCATATATTTT,CASTHGTGKISGNTIYF
many,TRBJ1-1,TRBV19,.,TGTGCCAGTAGCATCCGGGGCCCTCGAGGGGCCACTGAAGCTTTCTTT,CASSIRGPRGATEAFF
.,TRBJ1-1,TRBV19,.,TGTGCCAGTAGTATAGACGGCGCAGGGGTGGGCACTGAAGCTTTCTTT,CASSIDGAGVGTEAFF
many,TRBJ1-1,TRBV3-1,.,TGTGCCAGCAGCCAAGGCTCGTCCGCCCTTATGAACACTGAAGCTTTCTTT,CASSQGSSALMNTEAFF
.,TRBJ2-5,TRBV6-1,TRBD2,TGTGCCAGCAGTTACGACGGGAGGTACCAAGAGACCCAGTACTTC,CASSYDGRYQETQYF
many,TRBJ1-5,TRBV28,.,TGTGCCAGCAGTTCAAATCGCGGCCGACAGCCCCAGCATTTT,CASSSNRGRQPQHF
many,TRBJ2-5,TRBV2,TRBD2,TGTGCCAGCAGACCGGGCGGGGGACAAGAGACCCAGTACTTC,CASRPGGGQETQYF
many,TRBJ1-4,TRBV12-3/TRBV12-4,.,TGTGCCAGCGGAGACACAACTAATGAAAAACTGTTTTTT,CASGDTTNEKLFF
.,TRBJ1-2,TRBV7-2,.,TGTGCCAGCAGCTCGGCCCAGGGAGGAAACTATGGCTACACCTTC,CASSSAQGGNYGYTF
many,TRBJ2-1,TRBV7-9,TRBD1,TGTGCCAGCAGCTTAATGGCGGGACAGGGGGTGGGTGAGCAGTTCTTC,CASSLMAGQGVGEQFF
medium-sized,TRBJ2-1,TRBV20-1,.,TGCAGTGCTGCGACGGGCGGGGGCTTCAATGAGCAGTTCTTC,CSAATGGGFNEQFF
.,TRBJ2-2,TRBV9,.,.,CASSVVGGELFFF
many,TRBJ2-1,TRBV5-1,TRBD1,TGCGCCAGCAGCTTGGGACAGGGTAGAGATGAGCAGTTCTTC,CASSLGQGRDEQFF